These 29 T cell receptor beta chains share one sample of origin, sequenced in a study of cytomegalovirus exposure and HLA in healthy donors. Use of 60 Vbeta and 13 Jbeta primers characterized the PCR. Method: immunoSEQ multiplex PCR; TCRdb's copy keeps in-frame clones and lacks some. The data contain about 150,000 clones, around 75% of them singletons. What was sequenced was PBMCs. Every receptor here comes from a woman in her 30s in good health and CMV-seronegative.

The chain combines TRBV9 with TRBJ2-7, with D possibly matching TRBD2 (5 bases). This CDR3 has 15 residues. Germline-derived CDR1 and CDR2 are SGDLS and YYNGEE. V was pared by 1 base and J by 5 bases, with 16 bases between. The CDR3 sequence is CASSVNAGGFHEQYF. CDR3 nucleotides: TGTGCCAGCAGCGTAAACGCCGGAGGATTCCACGAGCAGTACTTC.

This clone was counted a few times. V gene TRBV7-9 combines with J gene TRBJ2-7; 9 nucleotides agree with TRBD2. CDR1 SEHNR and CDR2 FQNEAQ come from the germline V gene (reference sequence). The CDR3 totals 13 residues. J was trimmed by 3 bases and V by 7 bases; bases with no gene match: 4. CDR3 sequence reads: CASTSSGVYEQYF. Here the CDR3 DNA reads TGTGCCAGCACTTCTAGCGGGGTCTACGAGCAGTACTTC.

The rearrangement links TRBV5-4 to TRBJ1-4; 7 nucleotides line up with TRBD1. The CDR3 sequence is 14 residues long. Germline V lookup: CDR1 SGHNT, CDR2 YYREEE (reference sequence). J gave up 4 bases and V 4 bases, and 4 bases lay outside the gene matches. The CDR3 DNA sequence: TGTGCCAGCAGCGTCGGACAGGTTAATGAAAAACTGTTTTTT. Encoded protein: CASSVGQVNEKLFF.

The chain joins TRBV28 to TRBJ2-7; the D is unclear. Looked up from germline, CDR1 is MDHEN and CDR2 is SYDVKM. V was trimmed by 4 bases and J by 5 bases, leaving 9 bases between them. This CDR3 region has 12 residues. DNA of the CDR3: TGTGCCAGCAGTTATTCACTGGACGAGCAGTACTTC. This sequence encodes CASSYSLDEQYF.

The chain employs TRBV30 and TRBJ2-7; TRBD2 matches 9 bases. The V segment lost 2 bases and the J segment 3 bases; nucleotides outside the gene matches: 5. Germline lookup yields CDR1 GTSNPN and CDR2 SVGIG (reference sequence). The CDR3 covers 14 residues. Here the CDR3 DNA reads TGTGCCTGGAGTCAACTAGCGGGCCGCTACGAGCAGTACTTC. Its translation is CAWSQLAGRYEQYF.

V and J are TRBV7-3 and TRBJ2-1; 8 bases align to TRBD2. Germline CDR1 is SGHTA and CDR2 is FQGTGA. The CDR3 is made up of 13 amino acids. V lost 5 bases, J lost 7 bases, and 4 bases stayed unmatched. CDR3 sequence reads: CASSRSGGNEQFF. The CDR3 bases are TGTGCCAGCAGCAGATCGGGGGGGAATGAGCAGTTCTTC.

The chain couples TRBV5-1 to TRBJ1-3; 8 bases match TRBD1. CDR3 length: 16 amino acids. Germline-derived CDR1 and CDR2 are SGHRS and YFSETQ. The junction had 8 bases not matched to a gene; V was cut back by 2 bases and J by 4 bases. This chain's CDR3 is CASSLTQGAQGNTIYF. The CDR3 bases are TGCGCCAGCAGCTTAACCCAGGGGGCGCAAGGAAACACCATATATTTT.

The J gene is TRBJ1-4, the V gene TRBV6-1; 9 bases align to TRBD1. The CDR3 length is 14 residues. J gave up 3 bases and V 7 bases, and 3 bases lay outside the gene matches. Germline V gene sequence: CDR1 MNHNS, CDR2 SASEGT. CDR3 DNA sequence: TGTGCCAGCACACGACAGGGGGCTAATGAAAAACTGTTTTTT. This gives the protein CASTRQGANEKLFF.

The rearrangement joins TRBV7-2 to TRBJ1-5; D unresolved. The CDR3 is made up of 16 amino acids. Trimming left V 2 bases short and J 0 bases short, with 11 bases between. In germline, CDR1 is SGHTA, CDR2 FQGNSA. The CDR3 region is CASSLWADHSNQPQHF. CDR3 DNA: TGTGCCAGCAGCTTATGGGCAGACCATAGCAATCAGCCCCAGCATTTT.

The CDR3 protein is CASSHPDRGGGNEQFF. The CDR3 DNA reads as TGCGCCAGCAGTCACCCGGACAGGGGCGGTGGCAATGAGCAGTTCTTC. The V call is TRBV23-1, the J call TRBJ2-1; 9 nucleotides match TRBD1. TRBV23-1 is classed as an ORF, of uncertain function. The CDR3 is 16 amino acids. With V trimmed by 3 bases and J by 6 bases, 9 bases remained unmatched.

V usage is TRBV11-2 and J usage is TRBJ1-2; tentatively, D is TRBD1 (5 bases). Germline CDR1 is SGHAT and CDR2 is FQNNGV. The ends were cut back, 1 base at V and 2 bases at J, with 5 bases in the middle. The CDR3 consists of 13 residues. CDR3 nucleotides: TGTGCCAGCAGCTTAGGACAGAACTATGGCTACACCTTC. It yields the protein CASSLGQNYGYTF.

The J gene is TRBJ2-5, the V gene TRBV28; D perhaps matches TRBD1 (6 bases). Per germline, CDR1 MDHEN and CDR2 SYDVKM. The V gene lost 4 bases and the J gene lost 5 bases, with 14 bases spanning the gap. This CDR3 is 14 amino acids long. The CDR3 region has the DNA TGTGCCAGCAGTTCCGTAGGGCAGGGGGAGACCCAGTACTTC. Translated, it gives CASSSVGQGETQYF.

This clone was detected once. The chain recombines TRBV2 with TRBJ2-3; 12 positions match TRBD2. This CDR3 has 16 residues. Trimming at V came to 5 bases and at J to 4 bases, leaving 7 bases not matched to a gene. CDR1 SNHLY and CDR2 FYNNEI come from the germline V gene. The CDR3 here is CASSTPSGGGSDTQYF. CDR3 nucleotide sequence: TGTGCCAGCAGTACTCCTAGCGGGGGGGGATCAGATACGCAGTATTTT.

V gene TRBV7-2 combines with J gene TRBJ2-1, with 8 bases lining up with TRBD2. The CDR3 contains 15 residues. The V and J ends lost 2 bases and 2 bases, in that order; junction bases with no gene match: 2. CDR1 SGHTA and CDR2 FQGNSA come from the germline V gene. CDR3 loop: CASSLTSGTYNEQFF. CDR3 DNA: TGTGCCAGCAGCTTAACTAGCGGCACCTACAATGAGCAGTTCTTC. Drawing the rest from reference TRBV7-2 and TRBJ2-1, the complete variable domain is GAGVSQSPSNKVTEKGKDVELRCDPISGHTALYWYRQSLGQGLEFLIYFQGNSAPDKSGLPSDRFSAERTGGSVSTLTIQRTQQEDSAVYLCASSLTSGTYNEQFFGPGTRLTVL.

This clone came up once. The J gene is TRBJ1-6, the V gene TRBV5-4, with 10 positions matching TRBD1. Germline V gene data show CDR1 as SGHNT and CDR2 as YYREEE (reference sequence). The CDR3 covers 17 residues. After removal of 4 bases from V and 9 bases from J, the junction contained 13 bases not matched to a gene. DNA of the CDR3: TGTGCCAGCAGCGGTCTACCGGGACAGGGGTCCGGTTCACCCCTCCACTTT. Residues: CASSGLPGQGSGSPLHF.

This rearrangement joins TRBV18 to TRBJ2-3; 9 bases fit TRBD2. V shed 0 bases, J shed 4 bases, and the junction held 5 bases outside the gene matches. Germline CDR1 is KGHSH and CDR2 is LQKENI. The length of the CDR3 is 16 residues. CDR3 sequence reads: CASSPPAAGGADTQYF. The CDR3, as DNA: TGTGCCAGCTCACCACCAGCAGCGGGGGGCGCAGATACGCAGTATTTT.

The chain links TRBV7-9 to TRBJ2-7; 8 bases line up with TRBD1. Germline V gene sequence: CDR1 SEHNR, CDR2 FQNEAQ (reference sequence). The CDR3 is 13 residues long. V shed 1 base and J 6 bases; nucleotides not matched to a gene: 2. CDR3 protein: CASSLGQGTEQYF. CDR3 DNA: TGTGCCAGCAGCTTAGGACAGGGGACCGAGCAGTACTTC.

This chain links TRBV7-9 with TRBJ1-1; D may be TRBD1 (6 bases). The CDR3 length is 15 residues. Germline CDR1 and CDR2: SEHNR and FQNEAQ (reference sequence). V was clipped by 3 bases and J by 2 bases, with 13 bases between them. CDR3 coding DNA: TGTGCCAGCAGCTTTGTCGCAGGGGTAAACACTGAAGCTTTCTTT. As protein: CASSFVAGVNTEAFF.

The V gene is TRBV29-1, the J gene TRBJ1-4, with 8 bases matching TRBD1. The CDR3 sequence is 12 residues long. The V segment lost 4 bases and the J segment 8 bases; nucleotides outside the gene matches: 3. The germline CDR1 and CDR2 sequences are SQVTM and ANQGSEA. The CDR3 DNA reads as TGCAGCGTTGGAGACAGGGGAGAAAAACTGTTTTTT. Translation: CSVGDRGEKLFF.

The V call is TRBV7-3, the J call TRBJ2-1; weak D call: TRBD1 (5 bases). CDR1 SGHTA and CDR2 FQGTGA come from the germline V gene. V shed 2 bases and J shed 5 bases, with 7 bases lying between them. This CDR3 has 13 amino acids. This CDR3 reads CASSLGADNEQFF. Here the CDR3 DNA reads TGTGCCAGCAGCTTAGGGGCAGACAATGAGCAGTTCTTC.

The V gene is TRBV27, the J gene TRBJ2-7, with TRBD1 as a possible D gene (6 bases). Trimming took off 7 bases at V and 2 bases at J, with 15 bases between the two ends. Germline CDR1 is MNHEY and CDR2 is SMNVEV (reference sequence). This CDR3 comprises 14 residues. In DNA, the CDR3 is TGTGCCAGCACTACCACCGGGACAACCTACGAGCAGTACTTC. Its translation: CASTTTGTTYEQYF.

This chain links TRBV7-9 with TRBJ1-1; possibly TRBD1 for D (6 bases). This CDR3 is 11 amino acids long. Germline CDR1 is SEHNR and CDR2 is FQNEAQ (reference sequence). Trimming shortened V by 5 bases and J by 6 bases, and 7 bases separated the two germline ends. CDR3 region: CASSRQAEAFF. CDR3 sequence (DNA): TGTGCCAGCAGCCGACAGGCTGAAGCTTTCTTT.

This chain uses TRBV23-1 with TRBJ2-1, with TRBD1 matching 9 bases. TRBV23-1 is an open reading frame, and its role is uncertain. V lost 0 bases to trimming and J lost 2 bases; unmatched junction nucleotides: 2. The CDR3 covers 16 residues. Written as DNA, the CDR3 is TGCGCCAGCAGTCAATCGGACAGGGGCCCCTACAATGAGCAGTTCTTC. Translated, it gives CASSQSDRGPYNEQFF.

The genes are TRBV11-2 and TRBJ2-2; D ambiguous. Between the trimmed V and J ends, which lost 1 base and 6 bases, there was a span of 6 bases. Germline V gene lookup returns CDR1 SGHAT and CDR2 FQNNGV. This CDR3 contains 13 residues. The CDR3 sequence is CASSLAGSGELFF. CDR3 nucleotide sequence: TGTGCCAGCAGCTTAGCAGGTTCCGGGGAGCTGTTTTTT.

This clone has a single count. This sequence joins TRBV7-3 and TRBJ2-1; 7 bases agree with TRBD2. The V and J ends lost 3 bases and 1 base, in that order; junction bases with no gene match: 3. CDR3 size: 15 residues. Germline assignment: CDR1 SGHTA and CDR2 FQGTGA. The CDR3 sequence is CASSFLAGSYNEQFF. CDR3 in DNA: TGTGCCAGCAGCTTTTTAGCGGGTTCCTACAATGAGCAGTTCTTC.

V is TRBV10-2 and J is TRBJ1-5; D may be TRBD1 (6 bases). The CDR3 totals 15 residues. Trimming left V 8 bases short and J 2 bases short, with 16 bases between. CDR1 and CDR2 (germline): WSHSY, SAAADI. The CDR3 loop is CASAVGSGGNQPQHF. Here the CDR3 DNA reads TGCGCCAGCGCCGTCGGGTCAGGGGGCAATCAGCCCCAGCATTTT.

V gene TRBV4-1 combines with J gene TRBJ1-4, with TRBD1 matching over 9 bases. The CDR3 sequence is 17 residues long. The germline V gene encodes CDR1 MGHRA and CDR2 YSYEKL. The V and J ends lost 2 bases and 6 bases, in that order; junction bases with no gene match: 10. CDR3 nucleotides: TGCGCCAGCAGCCAAAAAAGTCGGGGACAGGGTGATGAAAAACTGTTTTTT. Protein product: CASSQKSRGQGDEKLFF.

The CDR3 loop is CASSPGQGSGYTF. The CDR3 DNA reads as TGTGCCAGCAGTCCGGGACAGGGAAGTGGCTACACCTTC. The V call is TRBV28, the J call TRBJ1-2, with 9 bases matching TRBD1. The CDR3 totals 13 residues. Germline CDR1 reads MDHEN; CDR2 reads SYDVKM. The V segment lost 5 bases and the J segment 7 bases; nucleotides outside the gene matches: 5.

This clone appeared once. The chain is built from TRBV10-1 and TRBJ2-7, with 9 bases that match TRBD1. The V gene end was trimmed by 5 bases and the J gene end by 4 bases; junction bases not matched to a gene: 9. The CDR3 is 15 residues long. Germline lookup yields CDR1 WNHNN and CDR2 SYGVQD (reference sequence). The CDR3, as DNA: TGCGCCAGCAGTCCTGCCGGGACAGGGACGTACGAGCAGTACTTC. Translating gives CASSPAGTGTYEQYF.